This TCR beta chain was sequenced during a study of CD4 T cells in relation to SARS-CoV-2 and coronaviruses. Deep TCR-beta sequencing used DNA from uncultured naive and memory CD4+ T cells. Assay: immunoSEQ multiplex PCR; the TCRdb copy retains only in-frame clones and omits some. The repertoire consists of nearly 70,000 clones, with over 85% occurring once and the leading ten covering approximately 0.21%. The length of the CDR3 is 15 residues. With 9 bases removed from V and 0 bases from J, the gap between germline ends came to 15 bases. General study results and limits: According to naive versus memory sequencing, detected responses are memory recall, not newly primed. About 64% of donors had memory CD4+ clonotypes crossrecognizing SARS-CoV-2 and common cold coronavirus spike.

To note about this clone: What it binds is unknown.

Before the COVID-19 pandemic, during about 2010-2018, CD4+ T cells were taken from unexposed donors. Naive and memory CD4+ T cells were separated from cryopreserved PBMCs. The source material was naive CD4+ T cells from PBMCs. Stated subset: naive CD4+ T cells isolated by negative enrichment. The TCR was taken from a human donor in good health. This rearrangement joins TRBV23-1 to TRBJ1-5; D perhaps matches TRBD1 (5 bases). TRBV23-1 is annotated as an ORF whose role is uncertain. The CDR3 protein is CARIMTVYSNQPQHF. The CDR3 DNA follows: TGCGCCAGGATCATGACAGTGTATAGCAATCAGCCCCAGCATTTT.